The 16 T cell receptor beta chains below were found in one sample sequenced in a study of CD8 T cells in Susac syndrome. A quantity of roughly 0.5 to 1 ug RNA underwent reverse transcription using random hexamers. A single record per CDR3 protein comes from TCRdb applying MiXCR to the immunoSEQ multiplex PCR reads. The sample comprises about 190,000 distinct CDR3 sequences, almost 96% of which are singletons, and 0.09% to 0.1% rests with the top ten. Specimen: CD4+ T cells from PBMCs. These receptor sequences come from a human donor with Susac syndrome.

The rearrangement joins TRBV6-5 to TRBJ1-5; D is unresolved. Trimming pared 6 bases from V and 0 bases from J, leaving 12 bases between. CDR1 and CDR2 (germline): MNHEY, SVGAGI. This CDR3 region has 15 residues. CDR3 region: CASRKAGISNQPQHF. CDR3 coding DNA: TGTGCCAGCAGAAAAGCGGGGATTAGCAATCAGCCCCAGCATTTT.

The CDR3 nucleotides read TGTGCCAGCAGCGTAGACACAGGGGGCATGAACACTGAAGCTTTCTTT. Translated: CASSVDTGGMNTEAFF. The chain recombines TRBV9 with TRBJ1-1; 9 nucleotides align to TRBD1. The CDR3 loop spans 16 amino acids. After removal of 0 bases from V and 0 bases from J, the junction contained 3 bases not matched to a gene. Germline values: CDR1 SGDLS, CDR2 YYNGEE.

The gene calls are TRBV9 and TRBJ2-1; D gene uncertain. CDR1 is SGDLS, CDR2 YYNGEE, per germline. The ends were cut back, 0 bases at V and 4 bases at J, with 11 bases in the middle. There are 15 residues in the CDR3. This CDR3 is CASSVAVSKYNEQFF. The CDR3, as DNA: TGTGCCAGCAGCGTAGCAGTCAGCAAATACAATGAGCAGTTCTTC.

The V gene is TRBV5-6, the J gene TRBJ2-7, with a possible D match to TRBD2 (6 bases). The length of the CDR3 is 15 residues. V lost 3 bases and J 0 bases, leaving 13 bases between the germline ends. Germline CDR1 and CDR2: SGHDT and YYEEEE. CDR3 coding DNA: TGTGCCAGCAGCTCGGGACTCCTCATCTCCTACGAGCAGTACTTC. This codes for CASSSGLLISYEQYF.

This clonotype showed up just a few times. The chain is built from TRBV28 and TRBJ2-5; D not resolved. This CDR3 region has 12 residues. Trimming took off 4 bases at V and 2 bases at J, with 5 bases between the two ends. Germline V gene data show CDR1 as MDHEN and CDR2 as SYDVKM. CDR3 nucleotide sequence: TGTGCCAGCAGTTCTGGGCAAGAGACCCAGTACTTC. It yields the protein CASSSGQETQYF.

The chain joins TRBV3-1 to TRBJ1-1; possibly TRBD1 for D (6 bases). Trimming took off 6 bases at V and 10 bases at J, with 12 bases between the two ends. This CDR3 region has 11 residues. Germline loops: CDR1 LGHDT, CDR2 YNNKEL (reference sequence). The CDR3 is CASSGGGSAFF. The CDR3 nucleotides read TGTGCCAGCAGTGGAGGGGGGTCAGCTTTCTTT.

The chain combines TRBV9 with TRBJ2-7; 15 bases fit TRBD2. Germline values: CDR1 SGDLS, CDR2 YYNGEE. V lost 3 bases and J lost 2; bases outside the gene matches: 9. The CDR3 loop spans 18 amino acids. Here the CDR3 DNA reads TGTGCCAGCAGCGACGCCGGGACTAGCGGGGGGAAAACCTACGAGCAGTACTTC. Amino acid sequence: CASSDAGTSGGKTYEQYF.

This sequence joins TRBV20-1 and TRBJ1-2, with 8 positions matching TRBD1. J lost 4 bases, V lost 6 bases, and 13 bases had no gene match. From germline, CDR1 is DFQATT and CDR2 SNEGSKA (reference sequence). The CDR3 is made up of 15 amino acids. The CDR3 sequence is CSATGGLVSFYGYTF. The CDR3 nucleotides read TGCAGTGCCACAGGGGGGTTGGTCAGCTTCTATGGCTACACCTTC.

The J gene is TRBJ2-7, the V gene TRBV6-1; TRBD2 matches 8 bases. Trimming removed 5 bases from V and 7 bases from J; junction bases left unmatched: 16. Germline assignment: CDR1 MNHNS and CDR2 SASEGT. This CDR3 region has 16 residues. CDR3 in DNA: TGTGCCAGCAGTCCCACCGGGGGGGGGCCAGCGCGGGAGCAGTACTTC. This encodes CASSPTGGGPAREQYF.

The chain carries TRBV7-8 and TRBJ1-1; 7 positions agree with TRBD1. CDR1 and CDR2 from the germline V gene are SGHVS and FQNEAQ. The CDR3 runs 14 residues. With 5 bases clipped from V and 11 bases from J, the junction kept 14 bases outside the gene matches. The CDR3 nucleotides are TGTGCCAGCAGCCCCTCCTTGGGAGACAGGGCTGCTTTCTTT. Its protein is CASSPSLGDRAAFF.

The chain carries TRBV5-5 and TRBJ2-6; maybe TRBD2 (7 bases). V was cut by 6 bases and J by 0 bases, with 16 bases left in between. CDR1 and CDR2 from the germline V gene are SGHKS and YYEKEE (reference sequence). This CDR3 region has 17 residues. The CDR3 loop reads CASIPGGGISGANVLTF. CDR3 nucleotide sequence: TGTGCCAGCATCCCGGGGGGCGGAATCTCTGGGGCCAACGTCCTGACTTTC.

This clonotype was recorded only once. The V call is TRBV11-3, the J call TRBJ2-2, with a possible D match to TRBD2 (5 bases). Germline CDR1 is SGHNT and CDR2 is YENEEA. The V end lost 1 base, the J end lost 6 bases, and 6 bases lay between the germline ends. The CDR3 has 13 residues. CDR3 coding DNA: TGTGCCAGCAGCTTAGTGCGGGCCGGGGAGCTGTTTTTT. Translating it yields CASSLVRAGELFF.

The V call is TRBV19, the J call TRBJ1-2; D unresolved. Per the germline V gene, CDR1 is LNHDA and CDR2 is SQIVND (reference sequence). V was trimmed by 3 bases and J by 6 bases, leaving 11 bases between them. This CDR3 region has 13 residues. In DNA form, the CDR3 reads TGTGCCAGTAGTATCCTCTGGTCGCATGGCTACACCTTC. Encoded protein: CASSILWSHGYTF.

The V call is TRBV14, the J call TRBJ2-3; 8 bases are a match to TRBD1. Germline V gene data show CDR1 as SGHDN and CDR2 as FVKESK. The CDR3 has 15 amino acids. The V segment lost 4 bases and the J segment 2 bases; nucleotides outside the gene matches: 5. CDR3 region: CASSLKGQVTDTQYF. The CDR3 DNA reads as TGTGCCAGCAGCCTTAAGGGACAGGTCACAGATACGCAGTATTTT.

This chain links TRBV10-3 with TRBJ2-7; possible D gene TRBD1, 6 bases. CDR1 is ENHRY and CDR2 is SYGVKD in the germline V gene. Between the trimmed V and J ends, which lost 6 bases and 2 bases, there was a span of 11 bases. This CDR3 spans 13 amino acids. The CDR3 protein is CAISAGTPYEQYF. The DNA of the CDR3 is TGTGCCATCAGCGCCGGGACACCCTACGAGCAGTACTTC.

This rearrangement joins TRBV5-1 to TRBJ2-7, with D possibly being TRBD1 (6 bases). The V end was cut by 0 bases, the J end by 6 bases, with 16 bases between. The CDR3 consists of 15 residues. Germline V lookup: CDR1 SGHRS, CDR2 YFSETQ. The CDR3 region is CASSLDGGQSSEQYF. CDR3 nucleotide sequence: TGCGCCAGCAGCTTGGACGGCGGACAGTCTAGCGAGCAGTACTTC.